The entry that follows covers one T cell receptor (beta chain) sequence. This sample was taken from a study of blood T cell repertoires in COVID-19. Recruits, aged roughly 18 to 100 years, lived in roughly 22 US areas. Recovered participants had two consecutive negative NP/OP PCR tests, healthcare professional clearance, or symptom resolution. The V gene's germline CDR1 is SGHNT and CDR2 YYREEE (reference sequence). V lost 0 bases and J lost 4; bases outside the gene matches: 3. This CDR3 comprises 16 residues. Per the original methods: From reference gene primer amplification, estimates of nucleated cell counts were derived. Sequencing used immunoSEQ multiplex PCR; TCRdb keeps in-frame clones, though not all of them. V, J and clone size are those of that table, while D and trimming were read from the DNA. The table includes about 220,000 clones, approximately 84% detected once.

V and J are TRBV5-4 and TRBJ1-3; 11 nucleotides line up with TRBD1. This sequence was found in a man aged 35 to 55 who had recovered from COVID-19. Material: PBMCs or T cells enriched from blood (not recorded which). The CDR3 protein is CASSLGDRGRGNTIYF. In DNA form, the CDR3 reads TGTGCCAGCAGCTTGGGGGACAGGGGGAGGGGAAACACCATATATTTT.